The subject of this entry is one T cell receptor beta chain. Its target is not known. This specimen includes other DNA sequences encoding the same CDR3. These data belong to a study of graft-versus-host responses after intestinal transplantation. Turning to the study itself: Every recipient had anti-thymocyte globulin induction and roughly three years of tacrolimus plus steroids. Points from the study as a whole: Early post-transplant HvG declines were associated with peak circulating GvH clone levels. Among recipient marrow samples, GvH clones were found; some appeared first in ileum or blood.

The assay was immunoSEQ multiplex PCR, and TCRdb's table has in-frame clones only and misses some. The repertoire holds more than 15,000 clones, with 86% as singletons. This material consisted of bone marrow, taken approximately 120 days after transplant. This receptor was obtained from a human patient who received an intestinal transplant, so some T cells may come from the graft donor.

The chain's CDR3 is CASSHPGGNYGYTF. CDR3 bases: TGTGCCAGCAGCCACCCAGGGGGGAACTATGGCTACACCTTC. This chain links TRBV11-2 with TRBJ1-2; 7 bases map to TRBD1. Germline-derived CDR1 and CDR2 are SGHAT and FQNNGV. This CDR3 spans 14 amino acids. V was pared by 5 bases and J by 2 bases, with 5 bases of the junction left unmatched.